These T cell receptor beta chains were read from a single sample in a study of cytomegalovirus exposure and HLA in healthy donors. Assay: immunoSEQ multiplex PCR; the TCRdb copy retains only in-frame clones and omits some. The table records approximately 150,000 clones, approximately 76% of them present only once. Sequencing was done on a sample of PBMCs. The source of these receptors is a man between 60 and 75 years old in good health and CMV-seronegative. The CDR3 runs from the conserved cysteine through the conserved F or W. A D gene is named only where the DNA matches it firmly. Clone size, where shown, is once, few, many, or a class for clones that have expanded.

V: TRBV30; size: once; D: TRBD1; J: TRBJ1-5; DNA: TGTGCCTGGAGACAGGGGACCAATCAGCCCCAGCATTTT; CDR3: CAWRQGTNQPQHF
V: TRBV30; size: .; D: .; J: TRBJ1-2; DNA: TGTGCCTGGAGTGCCACCGGACGGAGGCCTTGGCTCACCTTC; CDR3: CAWSATGRRPWLTF
V: TRBV21-1; size: .; D: .; J: TRBJ1-5; DNA: TGTGCCAGCAGCCGGACAGGGAATTATAGCAATCAGCCCCAGCATTTT; CDR3: CASSRTGNYSNQPQHF
V: TRBV23-1; size: .; D: .; J: TRBJ2-7; DNA: TGCGCCAGCAGTCCCTCGCATGACAGCTACGAGCAGTACTTC; CDR3: CASSPSHDSYEQYF
V: TRBV30; size: .; D: .; J: TRBJ1-5; DNA: TGTGCCTGGAGCGACAGTAGCAATCAGCCCCAGCATTTT; CDR3: CAWSDSSNQPQHF
V: TRBV5-8; size: .; D: .; J: TRBJ2-7; DNA: TGTGCCAGCAGCTCCTACAGGGTGCCCCCCTACGAGCAGTACTTC; CDR3: CASSSYRVPPYEQYF
V: TRBV4-3; size: .; D: TRBD1; J: TRBJ1-1; DNA: TGCGCCAGCAGCCAGGAGACAGGGTGGGACACTGAAGCTTTCTTT; CDR3: CASSQETGWDTEAFF
V: TRBV5-1; size: .; D: TRBD2; J: TRBJ2-1; DNA: TGCGCCAGCAGCTCGGGACTAGCGGGGGGGGGTGAGCAGTTCTTC; CDR3: CASSSGLAGGGEQFF
V: TRBV5-8; size: .; D: .; J: TRBJ2-1; DNA: TGTGCCAGCAGCCCAGGACAGACCTACAATGAGCAGTTCTTC; CDR3: CASSPGQTYNEQFF
V: TRBV2; size: .; D: TRBD2; J: TRBJ2-2; DNA: TGTGCCAGCAGAACGGGAGGGTCTGGGGCCGGGGAGCTGTTTTTT; CDR3: CASRTGGSGAGELFF
V: TRBV28; size: .; D: TRBD1; J: TRBJ1-2; DNA: TGTGCCAGCAGTTTAACGTGGCAGGGGGGAGGCTACACCTTC; CDR3: CASSLTWQGGGYTF
V: TRBV7-9; size: .; D: TRBD1; J: TRBJ2-5; DNA: TGTGCCAGCAGCCCAAGGGACAGTCCCCAAGAGACCCAGTACTTC; CDR3: CASSPRDSPQETQYF
V: TRBV7-9; size: .; D: .; J: TRBJ2-3; DNA: TGTGCCAGCAGCTTAGCTCTTCTAGCGCAAAGCACAGATACGCAGTATTTT; CDR3: CASSLALLAQSTDTQYF
V: TRBV2; size: .; D: TRBD1; J: TRBJ1-5; DNA: TGTGCCAGCAGTGGTCAGGACAGGGTACAGCCCCAGCATTTT; CDR3: CASSGQDRVQPQHF
V: TRBV30; size: once; D: .; J: TRBJ1-1; DNA: TGTGCCTGGAGTGTACGGGGGGACACTGAAGCTTTCTTT; CDR3: CAWSVRGDTEAFF
V: TRBV4-1; size: .; D: TRBD1; J: TRBJ2-7; DNA: TGCGCCAGCAGCCAAGGGACAGGGGCCAGCTACGAGCAGTACTTC; CDR3: CASSQGTGASYEQYF
V: TRBV6-4; size: .; D: .; J: TRBJ1-1; DNA: TGTGCCAGCAGTGCTACAGGCGTCACTGAAGCTTTCTTT; CDR3: CASSATGVTEAFF
V: TRBV5-4; size: .; D: TRBD1; J: TRBJ1-2; DNA: TGTGCCAGCAGCTCCGGGACAGGGTGGCGCTATGGCTACACCTTC; CDR3: CASSSGTGWRYGYTF
V: TRBV7-9; size: once; D: TRBD1; J: TRBJ1-1; DNA: TGTGCCAGCAGCTTCGGGCAGGGGGCGCAGACTGAAGCTTTCTTT; CDR3: CASSFGQGAQTEAFF
V: TRBV6-1; size: .; D: .; J: TRBJ2-7; DNA: TGTGCCAGCAGTCTTACAGGGCGCGAGCAGTACTTC; CDR3: CASSLTGREQYF
V: TRBV5-1; size: .; D: TRBD2; J: TRBJ2-5; DNA: TGCGCCAGCAGCTCCGGGACTAGCGGGAGAGAGACCCAGTACTTC; CDR3: CASSSGTSGRETQYF
V: TRBV4-1; size: few; D: .; J: TRBJ2-2; DNA: TGCGCCAGCAGCCAAGAAACTAGCTGGGGCACCGGGGAGCTGTTTTTT; CDR3: CASSQETSWGTGELFF
V: TRBV5-1; size: .; D: .; J: TRBJ1-6; DNA: TGCGCCAGCAGCTCGACCCGAGACAGCTCCTATAATTCACCCCTCCACTTT; CDR3: CASSSTRDSSYNSPLHF
V: TRBV5-1; size: .; D: .; J: TRBJ2-5; DNA: TGCGCCAGCAGCTTGTGGGGGCGGCAGGGTGAGGAGACCCAGTACTTC; CDR3: CASSLWGRQGEETQYF
V: TRBV4-3; size: .; D: .; J: TRBJ1-2; DNA: TGCGCCAGCAGCCAAGCAGTTTACTATGGCTACACCTTC; CDR3: CASSQAVYYGYTF
V: TRBV7-9; size: .; D: TRBD2; J: TRBJ2-7; DNA: TGTGCCAGCAGCTATGAAACGGGAGGGACCTACGAGCAGTACTTC; CDR3: CASSYETGGTYEQYF
V: TRBV4-2; size: .; D: .; J: TRBJ2-7; DNA: TGTGCCAGCAGCCAAGCCCCCACAGGCTACGAGCAGTACTTC; CDR3: CASSQAPTGYEQYF
V: TRBV6-1; size: .; D: .; J: TRBJ1-2; DNA: TGTGCCAGCAGTGAATCAGGGGTGTGGAGTGGCTACACCTTC; CDR3: CASSESGVWSGYTF
V: TRBV7-8; size: .; D: TRBD1; J: TRBJ1-1; DNA: TGTGCCAGCAGCTGGCTGACAGGGGGCACTGAAGCTTTCTTT; CDR3: CASSWLTGGTEAFF
V: TRBV29-1; size: few; D: TRBD1; J: TRBJ1-2; DNA: TGCAGCGTTCGGGACGGGACAGTCTATGGCTACACCTTC; CDR3: CSVRDGTVYGYTF
V: TRBV5-1; size: few; D: TRBD2; J: TRBJ2-5; DNA: TGCGCCAGCAGCTTTAGTAGCGGGACGGAGACCCAGTACTTC; CDR3: CASSFSSGTETQYF
V: TRBV27; size: .; D: TRBD2; J: TRBJ2-1; DNA: TGTGCCAGCAGTCAAGGACTAGCGGGGGGGAGGTTCTTC; CDR3: CASSQGLAGGRFF
V: TRBV29-1; size: .; D: .; J: TRBJ1-1; DNA: TGCAGCGTTGAACAGGCAGGGGCGGACACTGAAGCTTTCTTT; CDR3: CSVEQAGADTEAFF
V: TRBV5-4; size: few; D: TRBD2; J: TRBJ2-2; DNA: TGTGCCAGCAGCCTAGCTTCGGGGGGAAGCGGGGAGCTGTTTTTT; CDR3: CASSLASGGSGELFF
V: TRBV7-9; size: .; D: .; J: TRBJ2-3; DNA: TGTGCCAGCAGCCCCGGACAGCTCACAGATACGCAGTATTTT; CDR3: CASSPGQLTDTQYF
V: TRBV18; size: .; D: .; J: TRBJ1-5; DNA: TGTGCCAGCTCACCGCTCGACACAAGCAATCAGCCCCAGCATTTT; CDR3: CASSPLDTSNQPQHF
V: TRBV5-1; size: .; D: TRBD2; J: TRBJ2-5; DNA: TGCGCCAGCAGCAAAGAAGGGACTAGCGGACAAGAGACCCAGTACTTC; CDR3: CASSKEGTSGQETQYF
V: TRBV1; size: once; D: .; J: TRBJ2-7; DNA: TGCACCAGGACCGCTAGCGGGACGAGGGAGCAGTACTTC; CDR3: CTRTASGTREQYF
V: TRBV4-1; size: .; D: TRBD2; J: TRBJ2-7; DNA: TGCGCCAGCAGCCCCCAGTGGGGCGGGAGCCCTCTCGACGAGCAGTACTTC; CDR3: CASSPQWGGSPLDEQYF
V: TRBV10-2; size: once; D: TRBD1; J: TRBJ2-4; DNA: TGCGCCAGCAGTTGGGACAGGGAAAACATTCAGTACTTC; CDR3: CASSWDRENIQYF
V: TRBV6-5; size: .; D: TRBD2; J: TRBJ2-7; DNA: TGTGCCAGCAGTACACTAGCGGGCCCCTACGAGCAGTACTTC; CDR3: CASSTLAGPYEQYF
V: TRBV6-5; size: .; D: TRBD2; J: TRBJ2-7; DNA: TGTGCCAGCAGTTATCAGCCGACTAGCGGGGACGAGCAGTACTTC; CDR3: CASSYQPTSGDEQYF
V: TRBV29-1; size: .; D: .; J: TRBJ2-3; DNA: TGCAGCGTCATACATTGGGGCGCGGAAGATACGCAGTATTTT; CDR3: CSVIHWGAEDTQYF
V: TRBV5-1; size: .; D: TRBD2; J: TRBJ2-1; DNA: TGCGCCAGCAGCTTGAGCGGGGGTTCCTACAATGAGCAGTTCTTC; CDR3: CASSLSGGSYNEQFF
V: TRBV19; size: .; D: TRBD1; J: TRBJ2-3; DNA: TGTGCCAGTAGTATAGATAACAGGGGGCGCGCAGATACGCAGTATTTT; CDR3: CASSIDNRGRADTQYF
V: TRBV6-4; size: .; D: TRBD2; J: TRBJ2-1; DNA: TGTGCCAGCAGTGAGCGGGCTAGCGGGAGTAGTGAGCAGTTCTTC; CDR3: CASSERASGSSEQFF
V: TRBV21-1; size: .; D: .; J: TRBJ2-3; DNA: TGTGCCAGCAGCCCAGGCCCCTCCCCTACCCCCACAGATACGCAGTATTTT; CDR3: CASSPGPSPTPTDTQYF
V: TRBV6-6; size: .; D: .; J: TRBJ1-2; DNA: TGTGCCAGCAGTTATTCACAGGGAGAAGGCTACACCTTC; CDR3: CASSYSQGEGYTF
V: TRBV2; size: .; D: TRBD1; J: TRBJ1-2; DNA: TGTGCCAGCAGTGCAGGACAGGGGTTCGGTGGCTACACCTTC; CDR3: CASSAGQGFGGYTF
V: TRBV9; size: .; D: TRBD1; J: TRBJ2-5; DNA: TGTGCCAGCAGCGAGCGACAGGGGCCGGGAGAGACCCAGTACTTC; CDR3: CASSERQGPGETQYF
V: TRBV7-6; size: .; D: .; J: TRBJ2-1; DNA: TGTGCCAGCAGCGCCCGGGACAAAACCTACAATGAGCAGTTCTTC; CDR3: CASSARDKTYNEQFF
V: TRBV23-1; size: few; D: TRBD1; J: TRBJ2-5; DNA: TGCGCCAGCAGCCGTAACAGGGGAGAGACCCAGTACTTC; CDR3: CASSRNRGETQYF
V: TRBV5-1; size: .; D: TRBD2; J: TRBJ2-7; DNA: TGCGCCAGCAGCTTGGGCCTAGCGGGGACCTACGAGCAGTACTTC; CDR3: CASSLGLAGTYEQYF